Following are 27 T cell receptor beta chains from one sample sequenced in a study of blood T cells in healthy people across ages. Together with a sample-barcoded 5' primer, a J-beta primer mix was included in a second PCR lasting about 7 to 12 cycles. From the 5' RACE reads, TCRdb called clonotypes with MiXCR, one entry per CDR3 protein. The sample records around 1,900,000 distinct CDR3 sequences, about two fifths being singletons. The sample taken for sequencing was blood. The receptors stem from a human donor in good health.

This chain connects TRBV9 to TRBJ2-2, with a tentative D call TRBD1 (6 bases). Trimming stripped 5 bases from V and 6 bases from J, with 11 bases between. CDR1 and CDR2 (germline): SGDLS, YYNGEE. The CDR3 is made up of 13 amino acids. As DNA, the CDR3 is TGTGCCAGCAGGGGGGCAGGGGCCGGGGAGCTGTTTTTT. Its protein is CASRGAGAGELFF.

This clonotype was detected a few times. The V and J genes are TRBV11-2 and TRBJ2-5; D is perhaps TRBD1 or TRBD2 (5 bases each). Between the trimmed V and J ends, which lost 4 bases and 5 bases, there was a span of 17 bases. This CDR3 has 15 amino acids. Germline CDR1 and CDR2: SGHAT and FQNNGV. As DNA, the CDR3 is TGTGCCAGCAGCTATCACCCGAGGGGTGGGGAGACCCAGTACTTC. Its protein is CASSYHPRGGETQYF.

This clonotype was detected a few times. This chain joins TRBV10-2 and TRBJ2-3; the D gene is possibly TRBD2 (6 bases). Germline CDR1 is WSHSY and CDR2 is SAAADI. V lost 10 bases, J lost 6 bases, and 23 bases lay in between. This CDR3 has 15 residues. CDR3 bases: TGCGCCAACCACCTTCTTTTTGCGGGGCTTGATACGCAGTATTTT. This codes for CANHLLFAGLDTQYF.

In nucleotides, the CDR3 is TGTGCCAGCAGTAGCGACAGACCGAGCTCCTACGAGCAGTACTTC. Its translation is CASSSDRPSSYEQYF. The rearrangement links TRBV4-2 to TRBJ2-7, with D perhaps TRBD1 or TRBD2 (5 bases each). Germline V gene sequence: CDR1 LGHNA, CDR2 YNFKEQ. Trimming took off 6 bases at V and 0 bases at J, with 15 bases between the two ends. This CDR3 spans 15 amino acids.

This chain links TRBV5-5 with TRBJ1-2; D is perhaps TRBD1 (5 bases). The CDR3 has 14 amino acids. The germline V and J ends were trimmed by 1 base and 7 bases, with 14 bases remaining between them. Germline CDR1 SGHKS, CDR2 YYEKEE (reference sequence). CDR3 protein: CASSLPSRQSGYTF. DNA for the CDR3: TGTGCCAGCAGCTTGCCTAGTCGACAGTCTGGCTACACCTTC.

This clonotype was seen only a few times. In DNA, the CDR3 is TGTGCCTGGAGTCCCCCGGGGATAAGGACCTACGAGCAGTACTTC. This sequence encodes CAWSPPGIRTYEQYF. The rearrangement joins TRBV30 to TRBJ2-7, with a tentative D call TRBD2 (5 bases). The germline V gene encodes CDR1 GTSNPN and CDR2 SVGIG (reference sequence). Between the trimmed V and J ends, which lost 2 bases and 2 bases, there was a span of 16 bases. CDR3 size: 15 residues.

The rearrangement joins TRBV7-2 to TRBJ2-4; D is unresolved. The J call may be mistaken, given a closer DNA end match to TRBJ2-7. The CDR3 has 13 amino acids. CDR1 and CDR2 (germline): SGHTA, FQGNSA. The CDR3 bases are TGTGCCAGCAGCTTTTTAGAGACCTACGAGCAGTACTTC. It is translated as CASSFLETYEQYF.

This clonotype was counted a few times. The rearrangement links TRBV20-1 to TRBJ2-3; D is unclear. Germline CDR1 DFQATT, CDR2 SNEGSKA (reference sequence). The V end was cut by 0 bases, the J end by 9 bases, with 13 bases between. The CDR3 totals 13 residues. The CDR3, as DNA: TGCAGTGCTAGAGATGCGTCGACTTTAACGCAGTATTTT. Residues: CSARDASTLTQYF.

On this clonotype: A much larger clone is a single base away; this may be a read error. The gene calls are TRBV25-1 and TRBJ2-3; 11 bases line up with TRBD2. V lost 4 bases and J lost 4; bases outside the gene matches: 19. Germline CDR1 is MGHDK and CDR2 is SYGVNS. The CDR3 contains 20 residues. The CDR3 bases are TGTGCCAGCAGTGCTCCGGCTAGCGGGGGGCTGAGGTTTGGCTCAGATACGCAGTATTTT. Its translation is CASSAPASGGLRFGSDTQYF. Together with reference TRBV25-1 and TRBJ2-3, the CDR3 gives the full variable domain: EADIYQTPRYLVIGTGKKITLECSQTMGHDKMYWYQQDPGMELHLIHYSYGVNSTEKGDLSSESTVSRIRTEHFPLTLESARPSHTSQYLCASSAPASGGLRFGSDTQYFGPGTRLTVL.

CDR3 DNA: TGCAGTGCTAGAGGCGGGACTAGGGTAGAGACCCAGTACTTC. Translating it yields CSARGGTRVETQYF. The gene calls are TRBV20-1 and TRBJ2-5, with TRBD2 matching over 8 bases. The length of the CDR3 is 14 residues. Germline loops: CDR1 DFQATT, CDR2 SNEGSKA (reference sequence). V lost 1 base and J lost 4; bases outside the gene matches: 5.

The chain's CDR3 is CAILSGAPGETQYF. The CDR3 nucleotides read TGTGCCATCCTCTCGGGGGCACCTGGAGAGACCCAGTACTTC. J is TRBJ2-5 and V is TRBV10-3; D is possibly TRBD1 or TRBD2 (6 bases each). Trimming shortened V by 8 bases and J by 4 bases, and 17 bases separated the two germline ends. This CDR3 region has 14 residues. The germline V gene encodes CDR1 ENHRY and CDR2 SYGVKD.

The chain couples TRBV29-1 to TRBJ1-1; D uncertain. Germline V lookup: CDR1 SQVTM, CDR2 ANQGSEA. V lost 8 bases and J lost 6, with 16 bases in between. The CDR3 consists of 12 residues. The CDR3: CSTAIDLAEAFF. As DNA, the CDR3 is TGCAGCACCGCAATAGATCTCGCTGAAGCTTTCTTT.

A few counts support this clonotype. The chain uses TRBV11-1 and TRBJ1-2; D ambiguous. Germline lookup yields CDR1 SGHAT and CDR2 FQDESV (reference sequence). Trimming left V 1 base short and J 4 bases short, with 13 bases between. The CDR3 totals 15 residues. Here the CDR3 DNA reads TGTGCCAGCAGCTTAGGGGCTACACGGACCTATGGCTACACCTTC. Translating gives CASSLGATRTYGYTF.

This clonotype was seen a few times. The CDR3 loop reads CSVVKGAGNYGYTF. CDR3 DNA sequence: TGCAGCGTTGTAAAGGGGGCTGGTAACTATGGCTACACCTTC. V is TRBV29-1 and J is TRBJ1-2; TRBD1 agrees at 7 bases. The CDR3 totals 14 residues. CDR1 is SQVTM, CDR2 ANQGSEA, per germline. With 4 bases clipped from V and 1 base from J, the junction kept 6 bases outside the gene matches.

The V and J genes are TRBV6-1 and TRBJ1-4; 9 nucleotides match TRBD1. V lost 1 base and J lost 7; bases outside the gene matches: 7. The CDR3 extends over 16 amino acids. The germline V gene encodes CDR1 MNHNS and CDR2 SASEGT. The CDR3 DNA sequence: TGTGCCAGCAGTGAAGATATGGGACAGGGAGGTGAAAAACTGTTTTTT. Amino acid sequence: CASSEDMGQGGEKLFF.

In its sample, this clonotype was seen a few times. DNA of the CDR3: TGCAGCGTTGAACACCTAAACTATGGCTACACCTTC. Encoded protein: CSVEHLNYGYTF. The chain joins TRBV29-1 to TRBJ1-2; unclear D gene. This CDR3 spans 12 amino acids. Germline V gives CDR1 SQVTM, CDR2 ANQGSEA. Trimming took 2 bases from V and 2 from J, leaving 6 bases between them.

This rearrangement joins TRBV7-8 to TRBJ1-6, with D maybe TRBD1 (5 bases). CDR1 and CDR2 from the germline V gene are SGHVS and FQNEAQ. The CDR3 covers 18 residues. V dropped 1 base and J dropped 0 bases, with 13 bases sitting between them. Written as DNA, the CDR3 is TGTGCCAGCAGCTTAGAGGTGGGACGGAGCTCCTATAATTCACCCCTCCACTTT. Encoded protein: CASSLEVGRSSYNSPLHF.

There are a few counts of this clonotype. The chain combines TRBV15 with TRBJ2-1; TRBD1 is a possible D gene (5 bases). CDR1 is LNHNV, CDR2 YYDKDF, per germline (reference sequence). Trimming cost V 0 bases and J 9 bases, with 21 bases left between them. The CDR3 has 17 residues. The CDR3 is CATSRDSGKGLLGEQFF. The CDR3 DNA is TGTGCCACCAGCAGAGATTCAGGGAAGGGGCTTTTGGGTGAGCAGTTCTTC.

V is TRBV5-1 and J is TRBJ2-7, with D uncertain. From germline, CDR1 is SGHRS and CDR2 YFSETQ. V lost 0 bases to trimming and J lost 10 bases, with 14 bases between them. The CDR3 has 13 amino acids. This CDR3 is CASSLEGQTIQYF. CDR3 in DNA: TGCGCCAGCAGCTTGGAGGGCCAAACTATTCAGTACTTC.

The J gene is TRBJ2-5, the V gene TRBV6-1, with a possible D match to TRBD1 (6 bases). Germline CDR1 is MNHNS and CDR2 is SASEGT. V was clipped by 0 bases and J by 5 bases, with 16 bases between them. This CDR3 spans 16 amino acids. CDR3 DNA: TGTGCCAGCAGTGAAGCGAGGGGGTTTGGTGTGGAGACCCAGTACTTC. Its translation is CASSEARGFGVETQYF.

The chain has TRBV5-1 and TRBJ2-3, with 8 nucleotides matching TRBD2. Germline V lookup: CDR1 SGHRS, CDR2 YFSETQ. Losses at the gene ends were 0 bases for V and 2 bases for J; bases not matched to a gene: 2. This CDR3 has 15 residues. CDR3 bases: TGCGCCAGCAGCTTGGATAGCGGGGCCACAGATACGCAGTATTTT. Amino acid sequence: CASSLDSGATDTQYF.

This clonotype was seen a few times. CDR3 region: CASRPLGQSNSPLHF. Written as DNA, the CDR3 is TGTGCCAGCAGACCCCTCGGGCAGTCCAATTCACCCCTCCACTTT. The V call is TRBV12-3 or TRBV12-4, the J call TRBJ1-6; no reliable D call. V was shortened by 6 bases and J by 7 bases, with 16 bases between the two germline ends. The CDR3 covers 15 residues.

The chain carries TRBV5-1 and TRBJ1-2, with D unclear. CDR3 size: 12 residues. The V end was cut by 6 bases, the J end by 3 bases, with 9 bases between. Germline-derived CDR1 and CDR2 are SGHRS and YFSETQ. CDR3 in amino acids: CASNNGYYGYTF. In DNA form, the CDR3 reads TGCGCCAGCAACAACGGCTACTATGGCTACACCTTC.

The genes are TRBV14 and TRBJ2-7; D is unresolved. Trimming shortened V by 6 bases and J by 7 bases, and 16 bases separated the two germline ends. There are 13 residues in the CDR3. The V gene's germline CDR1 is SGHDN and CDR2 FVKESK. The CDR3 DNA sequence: TGTGCCAGCAGTAAGGAGCGAGACAATGAGCAGTACTTC. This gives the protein CASSKERDNEQYF.

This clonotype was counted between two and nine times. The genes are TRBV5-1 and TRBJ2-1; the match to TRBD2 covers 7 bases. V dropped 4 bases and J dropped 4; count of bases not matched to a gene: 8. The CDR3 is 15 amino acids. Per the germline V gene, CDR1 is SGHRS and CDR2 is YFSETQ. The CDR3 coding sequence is TGCGCCAGCAGCGCCCGGGACTATATTTACAATGAGCAGTTCTTC. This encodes CASSARDYIYNEQFF.

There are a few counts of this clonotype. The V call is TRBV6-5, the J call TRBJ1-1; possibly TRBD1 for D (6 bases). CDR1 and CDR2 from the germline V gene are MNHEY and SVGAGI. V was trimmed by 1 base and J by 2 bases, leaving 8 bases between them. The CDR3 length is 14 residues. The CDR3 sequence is CASSYWDINTEAFF. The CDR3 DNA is TGTGCCAGCAGTTACTGGGACATCAACACTGAAGCTTTCTTT.

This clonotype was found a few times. This CDR3 is CASSPSDRGLSGANVLTF. The CDR3 coding sequence is TGTGCCAGCTCACCTTCAGACAGGGGGCTTTCCGGGGCCAACGTCCTGACTTTC. The chain is built from TRBV18 and TRBJ2-6; 10 nucleotides align to TRBD1. The trim removed 3 bases at V and 4 bases at J, leaving 9 bases unmatched. The CDR3 has 18 amino acids. Germline V gives CDR1 KGHSH, CDR2 LQKENI.